A single sample is the source of the 10 T cell receptor beta chains below, sequenced in a study of OX40 agonist ivuxolimab in advanced cancers. The assay was immunoSEQ multiplex PCR, and TCRdb's table has in-frame clones only and misses some. The sample holds tens of thousands of clones, roughly 86% seen once. The sample was CD4+ or CD8+ T cells sorted from blood, taken in a trial of the OX40 agonist ivuxolimab. Receptor source: an adult with an advanced solid tumor such as melanoma, head and neck, liver or kidney cancer.

This chain connects TRBV6-6 to TRBJ1-2; 7 positions agree with TRBD1. This CDR3 is built from 14 residues. With V trimmed by 1 base and J by 6 bases, 5 bases remained unmatched. The germline V gene encodes CDR1 MNHNY and CDR2 SVGAGI (reference sequence). In DNA, the CDR3 is TGTGCCAGCAGTTACTTTGGGACAGTGGATGGCTACACCTTC. Protein sequence: CASSYFGTVDGYTF.

The rearrangement uses TRBV7-9 and TRBJ2-7; no definite D call. V lost 1 base and J lost 1, with 5 bases in between. This CDR3 region has 13 residues. CDR1 SEHNR and CDR2 FQNEAQ come from the germline V gene (reference sequence). CDR3 in amino acids: CASSLDWSYEQYF. The CDR3 region has the DNA TGTGCCAGCAGCTTAGACTGGTCCTACGAGCAGTACTTC. Looking up the rest from reference TRBV7-9 and TRBJ2-7 gives the full variable domain: DTGVSQNPRHKITKRGQNVTFRCDPISEHNRLYWYRQTLGQGPEFLTYFQNEAQLEKSRLLSDRFSAERPKGSFSTLEIQRTEQGDSAMYLCASSLDWSYEQYFGPGTRLTVT.

CDR3 coding DNA: TGTGCCAGCAGCTTAGACGGGACAGTCTACGAGCAGTACTTC. Encoded protein: CASSLDGTVYEQYF. V gene TRBV11-2 combines with J gene TRBJ2-5; TRBD1 agrees at 7 bases. The J call may be incorrect, as the DNA end agrees better with TRBJ2-7. This CDR3 spans 14 amino acids. Germline V lookup: CDR1 SGHAT, CDR2 FQNNGV.

This clone was detected a few times. This chain links TRBV6-5 with TRBJ1-2, with D uncertain. Germline loops: CDR1 MNHEY, CDR2 SVGAGI. This CDR3 has 12 amino acids. V dropped 6 bases and J dropped 6 bases, with 11 bases sitting between them. CDR3 region: CASRKMLDGYTF. CDR3 nucleotides: TGTGCCAGCAGAAAGATGCTAGATGGCTACACCTTC.

V usage is TRBV19 and J usage is TRBJ2-7; 7 bases are a match to TRBD2. Germline V gene sequence: CDR1 LNHDA, CDR2 SQIVND (reference sequence). J gave up 7 bases and V 4 bases, and 7 bases lay outside the gene matches. This CDR3 contains 13 residues. In DNA form, the CDR3 reads TGTGCCAGTAGTACCAGGGAGGGGCTTGAGCAGTACTTC. Translation: CASSTREGLEQYF.

This clone showed up just a few times. The chain combines TRBV6-5 with TRBJ1-2; 11 positions match TRBD1. V shed 2 bases and J 4 bases; nucleotides not matched to a gene: 6. The CDR3 covers 16 residues. Germline V CDR1 and CDR2: MNHEY, SVGAGI. The CDR3 DNA sequence: TGTGCCAGCAGTTACACCCGGACAGGGGGCGGCTATGGCTACACCTTC. Translating gives CASSYTRTGGGYGYTF.

For this clone: This may be a read error, as it is one base from a much larger clone. Within the sample, other DNA sequences also encode this same CDR3. This chain uses TRBV6-5 with TRBJ1-1, with D uncertain. The CDR3 extends over 13 amino acids. Per the germline V gene, CDR1 is MNHEY and CDR2 is SVGAGI. Written as DNA, the CDR3 is TGTGCTAGCAGTGTTGATGTGGGGACTGAAGCTTTCTTT. As protein: CASSVDVGTEAFF.

J is TRBJ2-1 and V is TRBV7-3; 7 nucleotides line up with TRBD2. After removal of 5 bases from V and 12 bases from J, the junction contained 7 bases not matched to a gene. The germline V gene has CDR1 SGHTA and CDR2 FQGTGA. The CDR3 is 12 amino acids. This CDR3 is CASSRSSGGQFF. CDR3 DNA sequence: TGTGCCAGCAGCCGATCTAGCGGAGGGCAGTTCTTC. The variable domain in full, completed from reference TRBV7-3 and TRBJ2-1, reads GAGVSQTPSNKVTEKGKYVELRCDPISGHTALYWYRQSLGQGPEFLIYFQGTGAADDSGLPNDRFFAVRPEGSVSTLKIQRTERGDSAVYLCASSRSSGGQFFGPGTRLTVL.

Comments on this clone: One end of the junction varies from germline; a read error may be responsible. The sample carries other DNA sequences with the same CDR3. J is TRBJ1-1 and V is TRBV18; no firm D call. Per germline, CDR1 KGHSH and CDR2 LQKENI. The CDR3 totals 12 residues. This CDR3 reads CASSPQNTEAFF. CDR3 bases: TGTGCCAGCTCCCCACAGAACACTGAAGCTTTCTTT. Full variable domain (outside the CDR3, taken from reference TRBV18 and TRBJ1-1): NAGVMQNPRHLVRRRGQEARLRCSPMKGHSHVYWYRQLPEEGLKFMVYLQKENIIDESGMPKERFSAEFPKEGPSILRIQQVVRGDSAAYFCASSPQNTEAFFGQGTRLTVV.

The V gene is TRBV28, the J gene TRBJ2-5; 12 bases agree with TRBD1. Looked up from germline, CDR1 is MDHEN and CDR2 is SYDVKM. The length of the CDR3 is 16 residues. Unmatched junction bases numbered 7, after V lost 4 bases and J lost 4 bases. CDR3 DNA sequence: TGTGCCAGCAGTTCTCGGGACAGGGGGCTAGGAGAGACCCAGTACTTC. Translated: CASSSRDRGLGETQYF.